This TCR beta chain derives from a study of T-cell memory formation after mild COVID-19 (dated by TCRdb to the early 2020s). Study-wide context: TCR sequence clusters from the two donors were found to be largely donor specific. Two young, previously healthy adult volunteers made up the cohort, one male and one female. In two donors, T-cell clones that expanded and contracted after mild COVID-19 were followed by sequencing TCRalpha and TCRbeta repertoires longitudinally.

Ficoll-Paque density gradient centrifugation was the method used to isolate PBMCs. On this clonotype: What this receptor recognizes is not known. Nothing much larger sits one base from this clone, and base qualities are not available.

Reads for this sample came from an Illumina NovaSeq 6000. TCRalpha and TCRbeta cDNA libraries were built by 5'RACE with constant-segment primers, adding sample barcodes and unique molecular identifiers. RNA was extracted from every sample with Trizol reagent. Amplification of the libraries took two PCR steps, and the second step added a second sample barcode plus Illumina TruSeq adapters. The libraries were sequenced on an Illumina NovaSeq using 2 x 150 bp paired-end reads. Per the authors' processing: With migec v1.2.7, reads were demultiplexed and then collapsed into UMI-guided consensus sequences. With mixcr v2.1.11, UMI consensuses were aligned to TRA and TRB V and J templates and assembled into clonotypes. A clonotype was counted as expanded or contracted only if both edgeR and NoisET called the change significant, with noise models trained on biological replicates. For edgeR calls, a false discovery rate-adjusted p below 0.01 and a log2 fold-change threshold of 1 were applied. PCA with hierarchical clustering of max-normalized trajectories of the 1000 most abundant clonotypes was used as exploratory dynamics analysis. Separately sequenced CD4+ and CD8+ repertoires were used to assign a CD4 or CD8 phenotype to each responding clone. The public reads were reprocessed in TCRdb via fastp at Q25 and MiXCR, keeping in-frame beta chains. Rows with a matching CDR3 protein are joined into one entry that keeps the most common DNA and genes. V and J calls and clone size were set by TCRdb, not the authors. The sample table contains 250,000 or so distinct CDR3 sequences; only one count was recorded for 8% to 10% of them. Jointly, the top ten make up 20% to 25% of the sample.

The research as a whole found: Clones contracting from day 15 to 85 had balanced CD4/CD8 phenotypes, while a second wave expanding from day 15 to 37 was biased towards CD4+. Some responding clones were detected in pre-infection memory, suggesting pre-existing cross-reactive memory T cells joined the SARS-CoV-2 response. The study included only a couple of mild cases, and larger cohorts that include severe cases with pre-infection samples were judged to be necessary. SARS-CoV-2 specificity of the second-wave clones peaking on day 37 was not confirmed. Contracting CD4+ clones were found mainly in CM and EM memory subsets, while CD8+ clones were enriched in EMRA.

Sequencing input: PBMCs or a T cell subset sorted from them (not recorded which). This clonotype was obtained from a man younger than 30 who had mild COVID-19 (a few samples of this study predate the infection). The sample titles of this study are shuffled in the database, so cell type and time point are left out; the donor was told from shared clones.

The nucleotide sequence reads as follows: TGTGCCAGCTCACCACGGGCTAGCGTGGCAGATACGCAGTATTTT. This encodes CASSPRASVADTQYF. The sequence is built from TRBV18 and TRBJ2-3, with a tentative D gene TRBD2 over 6 matching bases. Based on the germline V gene, the CDR1 and CDR2 sequences are KGHSH and LQKENI. The V end loses 1 base and the J end loses 4 bases, and a stretch of 12 bases separates them. Its CDR3 holds 15 amino acids, cysteine through phenylalanine. The entry retains the CDR3 DNA only, 45 bases that are in frame from base 1.